This T cell receptor beta chain came from a study of blood T cell repertoires in COVID-19. Trimming took 4 bases from V and 2 from J; bases not matched to a gene: 6. Looked up from germline, CDR1 is SGHDT and CDR2 is YYEEEE. This CDR3 has 15 amino acids. In the original workflow: Reference gene primer amplification gave nucleated cell count estimates. Sequencing used immunoSEQ multiplex PCR; TCRdb keeps in-frame clones, though not all of them. The D gene and trimming were derived from the DNA, and the V and J assignments and clone size from that table. This repertoire shows roughly 230,000 clones, around 83% found once; its top ten account for approximately 7%.

The sample comprised peripheral blood. The rearrangement uses TRBV5-6 and TRBJ1-1, with 9 bases identical to TRBD1. This receptor was taken from a woman aged 45-59 years with acute or convalescent COVID-19. In DNA form, the CDR3 reads TGTGCCAGCAGCCCCGGGACAGGGATTAACACTGAAGCTTTCTTT. Protein product: CASSPGTGINTEAFF.